The sequence of this T cell receptor beta chain was determined in a study of cytomegalovirus exposure and HLA in healthy donors. Study observations and caveats: The analysis excluded some indistinguishable V segments, including TRBV6-2 and TRBV6-3.

Primers included in the PCR were 60 Vbeta and 13 Jbeta primers. Clones were sequenced by immunoSEQ multiplex PCR, and TCRdb holds only the in-frame ones, with some missing. The table shows around 130,000 clones, with about three fifths occurring only once. Remarks on this clone: What it binds is not known.

The CDR3 is made up of 14 amino acids. The germline V and J ends were trimmed by 6 bases and 0 bases, with 10 bases remaining between them. Per germline, CDR1 MNHEY and CDR2 SVGAGI. Specimen: PBMCs. The chain combines TRBV6-5 with TRBJ2-3; D not certain. The TCR comes from a male donor in good health and CMV-seronegative. This CDR3 is CASRQTASTDTQYF. CDR3 coding DNA: TGTGCCAGCAGACAGACGGCTAGCACAGATACGCAGTATTTT.